This TCR beta chain stems from a study of blood T cell repertoires in COVID-19. Study summary: PBMCs, B-cell-depleted T cells, or T cells provided the cDNA or gDNA that made up the material.

Original data processing: Nucleated cell counts were estimated from reference gene primer amplification. TCRdb keeps only in-frame clones here, not all; method: immunoSEQ multiplex PCR. D and trimming were read from the DNA, whereas the V and J calls and clone size are those reported in that table. This sample yields some 130,000 clones, of which around 89% are seen a single time; over 2.5% belongs to the top ten. V lost 4 bases, J lost 8 bases, and 7 bases stayed unmatched. CDR1 and CDR2 from the germline V gene are LGHDT and YNNKEL (reference sequence). This CDR3 comprises 15 residues. V usage is TRBV3-1 (or the pseudogene TRBV3-2) and J usage is TRBJ1-6; 8 positions match TRBD1. This receptor was taken from a man aged 60 to 75 with active or convalescent COVID-19. Sequenced material: peripheral blood. The CDR3 region is CASSLYGQGYSPLHF. In DNA, the CDR3 is TGTGCCAGCAGCCTATACGGACAGGGTTATTCACCCCTCCACTTT.